Following are 24 T cell receptor beta chains from one sample sequenced in a study of OX40 agonist ivuxolimab in advanced cancers. Data came from immunoSEQ multiplex PCR; TCRdb stores just in-frame clones and leaves some out. The sample includes more than 25,000 clones, around 79% of them seen just once. Here the sequenced sample was CD4+ or CD8+ T cells sorted from blood, taken in a trial of the OX40 agonist ivuxolimab. The receptors here all came from an adult with an advanced solid tumor such as melanoma, head and neck, liver or kidney cancer.

In DNA, the CDR3 is TGCGCCAGCAGAGAAAGGCCGGGAACAACTAATGAAAAACTGTTTTTT. Its protein is CASRERPGTTNEKLFF. The chain uses TRBV4-1 and TRBJ1-4; D unclear. Germline values: CDR1 MGHRA, CDR2 YSYEKL. The CDR3 is made up of 16 amino acids. V was clipped by 6 bases and J by 0 bases, with 14 bases between them.

The chain couples TRBV6-5 to TRBJ2-1; 8 bases fit TRBD1. The CDR3 is 14 residues long. Germline values: CDR1 MNHEY, CDR2 SVGAGI. With 6 bases clipped from V and 6 bases from J, the junction kept 7 bases outside the gene matches. In DNA, the CDR3 is TGTGCCAGCAGCCCCGGGACAGGAGGCAATGAGCAGTTCTTC. Protein product: CASSPGTGGNEQFF.

The chain carries TRBV19 and TRBJ1-1; TRBD1 agrees at 10 bases. Trimming at V came to 4 bases and at J to 4 bases, leaving 6 bases not matched to a gene. Looked up from germline, CDR1 is LNHDA and CDR2 is SQIVND (reference sequence). The CDR3 covers 15 residues. CDR3 region: CASSTPGQGLTEAFF. CDR3 DNA: TGTGCCAGTAGTACACCGGGACAGGGGCTCACTGAAGCTTTCTTT.

V and J are TRBV5-1 and TRBJ1-1, with a possible D match to TRBD1 (5 bases). Germline CDR1 reads SGHRS; CDR2 reads YFSETQ. The CDR3 contains 14 residues. Trimming took 3 bases from V and 0 from J, leaving 9 bases between them. The CDR3 DNA is TGCGCCAGCAGCTCCGGACAAATGAACACTGAAGCTTTCTTT. It specifies CASSSGQMNTEAFF.

As DNA, the CDR3 is TGTGCCAGCAGTTACTCAGGGGGCAGAAACCAAGAGACCCAGTACTTC. Its protein is CASSYSGGRNQETQYF. The chain is built from TRBV6-6 and TRBJ2-5; 7 nucleotides match TRBD1. The CDR3 runs 16 residues. Germline V gene data show CDR1 as MNHNY and CDR2 as SVGAGI (reference sequence). J gave up 0 bases and V 0 bases, and 4 bases lay outside the gene matches.

This chain joins TRBV7-6 and TRBJ2-5, with D perhaps assigned TRBD1 or TRBD2 (5 bases each). The J call is doubtful: the DNA matches TRBJ2-7 better. The CDR3 is made up of 13 amino acids. The V gene's germline CDR1 is SGHVS and CDR2 FNYEAQ. Here the CDR3 DNA reads TGTGCCAGCAGTTCCCGGGACGGCTACGAGCAGTACTTC. Translating gives CASSSRDGYEQYF.

The J gene is TRBJ2-7, the V gene TRBV5-6, with 10 bases matching TRBD2. The V gene end was trimmed by 1 base and the J gene end by 3 bases; junction bases not matched to a gene: 4. The CDR3 runs to 15 residues. CDR1 is SGHDT and CDR2 is YYEEEE in the germline V gene. For the CDR3, the DNA is TGTGCCAGCAGCTTGAGCCTAGCGGGAGTCTACGAGCAGTACTTC. Translated, it gives CASSLSLAGVYEQYF.

This clone was seen a few times. This chain joins TRBV9 and TRBJ2-1; 10 bases fit TRBD2. Germline V gene sequence: CDR1 SGDLS, CDR2 YYNGEE. The V segment lost 0 bases and the J segment 8 bases; nucleotides outside the gene matches: 5. This CDR3 spans 15 amino acids. The CDR3 region has the DNA TGTGCCAGCAGCGTAGGGGCTAGCGGGGGTGATGAGCAGTTCTTC. This sequence encodes CASSVGASGGDEQFF.

V gene TRBV2 combines with J gene TRBJ1-4; D unclear. The V end was cut by 3 bases, the J end by 7 bases, with 15 bases between. This CDR3 has 15 residues. Germline V gene lookup returns CDR1 SNHLY and CDR2 FYNNEI. The CDR3 reads CASSDSRGLGEKLFF. The CDR3 bases are TGTGCCAGCAGTGACTCTCGGGGTTTGGGTGAAAAACTGTTTTTT. Using reference TRBV2 and TRBJ1-4 for the parts outside the CDR3, the full variable domain is EPEVTQTPSHQVTQMGQEVILRCVPISNHLYFYWYRQILGQKVEFLVSFYNNEISEKSEIFDDQFSVERPDGSNFTLKIRSTKLEDSAMYFCASSDSRGLGEKLFFGSGTQLSVL.

CDR3 bases: TGTGCCAGCAGCATTGCAGGAGCTAATGAAAAACTGTTTTTT. This translates into CASSIAGANEKLFF. The gene calls are TRBV5-6 and TRBJ1-4; D gene uncertain. Germline CDR1 is SGHDT and CDR2 is YYEEEE. Trimming removed 4 bases at V and 3 bases at J, with 10 bases between. The CDR3 covers 14 residues.

This rearrangement joins TRBV5-6 to TRBJ1-1; no reliable D call. The germline V gene encodes CDR1 SGHDT and CDR2 YYEEEE. The CDR3 has 14 residues. V gave up 0 bases and J gave up 1 base, with 7 bases separating them. The CDR3, as DNA: TGTGCCAGCAGCTTGGGCGGGAGGAACACTGAAGCTTTCTTT. It codes for CASSLGGRNTEAFF.

About this clone itself: One end of the junction varies from germline; a read error may be responsible. J is TRBJ2-4 and V is TRBV9; TRBD1 aligns across 11 bases. The CDR3 contains 13 residues. Per germline, CDR1 SGDLS and CDR2 YYNGEE. In DNA form, the CDR3 reads TGTGCCAGCAGCGCCTCCGGGACAGGGGGACTAGGGTTC. It specifies CASSASGTGGLGF.

The table lists this clone with a few counts. V and J are TRBV10-1 and TRBJ2-1, with 13 bases that match TRBD2. The CDR3 extends over 14 amino acids. Germline CDR1 WNHNN, CDR2 SYGVQD (reference sequence). The junction had 2 bases not matched to a gene; V was cut back by 4 bases and J by 8 bases. In DNA, the CDR3 is TGCGCCAGCAGTGGACTAGCGGGGGGCGATGAGCAGTTCTTC. It specifies CASSGLAGGDEQFF.

The chain is built from TRBV30 and TRBJ2-2; the D gene is possibly TRBD2 (6 bases). This CDR3 spans 12 amino acids. Per the germline V gene, CDR1 is GTSNPN and CDR2 is SVGIG (reference sequence). CDR3 loop: CASGLPTGELFF. The CDR3 DNA is TGTGCTTCGGGACTGCCCACCGGGGAGCTGTTTTTT.

Comments on this clone: A junction end diverges from the germline sequence, so it may reflect a read error. The V gene is TRBV10-3, the J gene TRBJ2-2; perhaps D is TRBD1 or TRBD2 (5 bases each). CDR3 size: 12 residues. In germline, CDR1 is ENHRY, CDR2 SYGVKD. CDR3 nucleotide sequence: TGTGCCATCATGACAGCGCACCGGGGAGCTGTTTTT. It specifies CAIMTAHRGAVF.

The V call is TRBV27, the J call TRBJ2-7; D is unclear. This CDR3 comprises 13 residues. From germline, CDR1 is MNHEY and CDR2 SMNVEV (reference sequence). V was clipped by 10 bases and J by 2 bases, with 15 bases between them. The CDR3: CATGALFPYEQYF. The CDR3 bases are TGTGCCACCGGAGCCCTATTTCCCTACGAGCAGTACTTC.

The chain joins TRBV6-5 to TRBJ2-7; 11 nucleotides align to TRBD1. This CDR3 region has 14 residues. J gave up 5 bases and V 7 bases, and 7 bases lay outside the gene matches. The germline V gene encodes CDR1 MNHEY and CDR2 SVGAGI. The CDR3 loop is CASTRGTGGHEQYF. The CDR3 coding sequence is TGTGCCAGCACCCGGGGGACAGGGGGTCACGAGCAGTACTTC.

This chain connects TRBV6-1 to TRBJ2-3; 7 bases map to TRBD1. The CDR3 is 14 residues long. After removal of 4 bases from V and 6 bases from J, the junction contained 7 bases not matched to a gene. The germline V gene has CDR1 MNHNS and CDR2 SASEGT. In nucleotides, the CDR3 is TGTGCCAGCAGTGGCGACAGGGATTCGGATACGCAGTATTTT. It is translated as CASSGDRDSDTQYF.

This chain uses TRBV9 with TRBJ1-1; unclear D gene. The CDR3 covers 12 residues. Germline assignment: CDR1 SGDLS and CDR2 YYNGEE. The ends were cut back, 4 bases at V and 6 bases at J, with 10 bases in the middle. The CDR3 is CASSPRFPEAFF. In DNA, the CDR3 is TGTGCCAGCAGCCCCAGATTCCCTGAAGCTTTCTTT.

This sequence joins TRBV27 and TRBJ1-4; maybe TRBD1 (6 bases). CDR1 and CDR2 from the germline V gene are MNHEY and SMNVEV (reference sequence). V gave up 5 bases and J gave up 5 bases, with 15 bases separating them. The CDR3 consists of 15 residues. The CDR3 protein is CASSPIGQRNEKLFF. For the CDR3, the DNA is TGTGCCAGCAGTCCCATAGGACAGCGAAATGAAAAACTGTTTTTT.

The table lists this clone with a few counts. The chain employs TRBV5-8 and TRBJ2-1, with TRBD2 matching over 9 bases. CDR3 length: 16 amino acids. The germline V gene encodes CDR1 SGHTS and CDR2 YDEGEE. V shed 3 bases, J shed 0 bases, and the junction held 4 bases outside the gene matches. The CDR3 sequence is CASSSRTSVSYNEQFF. The DNA for the CDR3 is TGTGCCAGCAGCTCCCGGACTAGCGTCTCCTACAATGAGCAGTTCTTC.

The chain carries TRBV9 and TRBJ2-2; 8 bases align to TRBD1. The V and J ends lost 3 bases and 1 base, in that order; junction bases with no gene match: 2. This CDR3 region has 15 residues. CDR1 SGDLS and CDR2 YYNGEE come from the germline V gene. The CDR3 region has the DNA TGTGCCAGCAGCGGAGGGACAGGGAACACCGGGGAGCTGTTTTTT. Protein product: CASSGGTGNTGELFF.

J is TRBJ2-7 and V is TRBV6-5; D gene ambiguous. Germline V CDR1 and CDR2: MNHEY, SVGAGI. The CDR3 is 15 residues long. The ends were cut back, 0 bases at V and 3 bases at J, with 12 bases in the middle. The CDR3 reads CASSYSSMWGYEQYF. The CDR3 nucleotides are TGTGCCAGCAGTTACTCGAGCATGTGGGGCTACGAGCAGTACTTC.

The genes are TRBV27 and TRBJ2-7; 10 nucleotides agree with TRBD2. The germline CDR1 and CDR2 sequences are MNHEY and SMNVEV (reference sequence). The J segment lost 1 base and the V segment lost 3 bases, leaving 3 bases of the junction unmatched. The CDR3 loop spans 15 amino acids. In DNA form, the CDR3 reads TGTGCCAGCAGTTTGGGACTAGCGAAATCCTACGAGCAGTACTTC. Its translation: CASSLGLAKSYEQYF.